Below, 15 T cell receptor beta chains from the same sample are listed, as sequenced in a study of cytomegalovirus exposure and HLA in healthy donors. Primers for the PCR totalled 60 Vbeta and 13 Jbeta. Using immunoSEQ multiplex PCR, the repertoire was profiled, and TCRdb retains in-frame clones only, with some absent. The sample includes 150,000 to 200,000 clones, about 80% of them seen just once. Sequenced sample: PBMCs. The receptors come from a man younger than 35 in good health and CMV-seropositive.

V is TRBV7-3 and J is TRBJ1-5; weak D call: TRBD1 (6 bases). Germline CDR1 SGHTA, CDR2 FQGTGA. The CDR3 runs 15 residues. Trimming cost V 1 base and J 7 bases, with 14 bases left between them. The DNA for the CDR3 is TGTGCCAGCAGCTTAATTGGGGGGGCAGGCCAGCCCCAGCATTTT. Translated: CASSLIGGAGQPQHF.

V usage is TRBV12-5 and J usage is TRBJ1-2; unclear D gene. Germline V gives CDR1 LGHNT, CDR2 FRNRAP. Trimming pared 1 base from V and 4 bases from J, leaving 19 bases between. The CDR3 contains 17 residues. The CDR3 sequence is CASGLAGSGRTSYGYTF. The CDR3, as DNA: TGTGCTAGTGGTTTGGCGGGGTCAGGTCGGACCTCCTATGGCTACACCTTC.

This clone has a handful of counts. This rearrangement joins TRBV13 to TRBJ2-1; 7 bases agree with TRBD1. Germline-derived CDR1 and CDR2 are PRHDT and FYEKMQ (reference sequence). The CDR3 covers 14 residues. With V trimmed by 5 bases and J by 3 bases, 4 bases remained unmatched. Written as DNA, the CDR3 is TGTGCCAGCAGCCCAGGGGGAAACTACAATGAGCAGTTCTTC. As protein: CASSPGGNYNEQFF.

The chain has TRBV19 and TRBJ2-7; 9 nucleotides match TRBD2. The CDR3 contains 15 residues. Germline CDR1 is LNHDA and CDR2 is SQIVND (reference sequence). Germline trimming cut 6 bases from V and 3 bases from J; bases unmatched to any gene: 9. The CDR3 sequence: CASSVGTSPYYEQYF. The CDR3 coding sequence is TGTGCCAGTAGCGTTGGGACTAGCCCCTACTACGAGCAGTACTTC.

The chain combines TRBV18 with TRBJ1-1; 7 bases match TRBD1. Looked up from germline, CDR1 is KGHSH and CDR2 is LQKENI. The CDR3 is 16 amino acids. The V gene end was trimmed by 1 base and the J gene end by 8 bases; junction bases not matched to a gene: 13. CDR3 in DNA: TGTGCCAGCTCACCACGGACAGGAGAGCAGACATGGGAAGCTTTCTTT. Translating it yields CASSPRTGEQTWEAFF.

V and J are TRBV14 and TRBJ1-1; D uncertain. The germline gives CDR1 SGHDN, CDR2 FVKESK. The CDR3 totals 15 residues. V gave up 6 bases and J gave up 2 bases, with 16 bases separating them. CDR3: CASSLAFVPNTEAFF. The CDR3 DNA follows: TGTGCCAGCAGTTTGGCCTTCGTTCCCAACACTGAAGCTTTCTTT.

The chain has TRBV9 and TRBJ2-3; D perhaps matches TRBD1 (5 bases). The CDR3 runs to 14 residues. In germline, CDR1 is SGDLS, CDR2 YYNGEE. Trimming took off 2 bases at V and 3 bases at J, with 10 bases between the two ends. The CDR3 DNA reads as TGTGCCAGCAGCGTGTTAGGGGATACAGATACGCAGTATTTT. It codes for CASSVLGDTDTQYF.

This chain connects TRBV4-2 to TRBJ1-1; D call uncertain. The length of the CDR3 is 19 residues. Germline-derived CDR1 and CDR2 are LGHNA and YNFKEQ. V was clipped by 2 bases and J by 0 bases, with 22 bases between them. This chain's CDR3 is CASSQRPGRVGFVNTEAFF. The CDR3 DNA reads TGTGCCAGCAGCCAACGGCCGGGGAGGGTGGGTTTTGTGAACACTGAAGCTTTCTTT.

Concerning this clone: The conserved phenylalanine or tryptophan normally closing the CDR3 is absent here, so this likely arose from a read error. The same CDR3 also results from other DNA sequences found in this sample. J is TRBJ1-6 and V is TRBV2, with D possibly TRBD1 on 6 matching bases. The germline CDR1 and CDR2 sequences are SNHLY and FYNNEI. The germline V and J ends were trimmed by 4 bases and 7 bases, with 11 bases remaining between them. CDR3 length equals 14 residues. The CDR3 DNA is TGTGCCAGCAGTGTGGTGGACAGCAATTCACCCCTCCACCTT. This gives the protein CASSVVDSNSPLHL.

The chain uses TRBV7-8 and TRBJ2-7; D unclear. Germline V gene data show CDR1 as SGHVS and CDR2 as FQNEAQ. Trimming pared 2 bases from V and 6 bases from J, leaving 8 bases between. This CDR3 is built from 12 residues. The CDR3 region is CASSLYKSEQYF. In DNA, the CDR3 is TGTGCCAGCAGCTTATATAAGAGCGAGCAGTACTTC. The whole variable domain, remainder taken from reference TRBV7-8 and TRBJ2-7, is GAGVSQSPRYKVAKRGQDVALRCDPISGHVSLFWYQQALGQGPEFLTYFQNEAQLDKSGLPSDRFFAERPEGSVSTLKIQRTQQEDSAVYLCASSLYKSEQYFGPGTRLTVT.

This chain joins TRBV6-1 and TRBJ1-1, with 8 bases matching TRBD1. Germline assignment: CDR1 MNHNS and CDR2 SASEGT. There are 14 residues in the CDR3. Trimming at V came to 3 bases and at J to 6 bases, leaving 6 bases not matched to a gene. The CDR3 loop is CASSDGGQGAEAFF. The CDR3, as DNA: TGTGCCAGCAGTGACGGAGGACAGGGCGCTGAAGCTTTCTTT.

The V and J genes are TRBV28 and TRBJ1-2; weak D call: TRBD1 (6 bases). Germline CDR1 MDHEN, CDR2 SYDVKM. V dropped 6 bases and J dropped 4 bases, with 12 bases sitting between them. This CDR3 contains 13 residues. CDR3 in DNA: TGTGCCAGCAGCCGCACAGGGATCTATGGCTACACCTTC. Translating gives CASSRTGIYGYTF.

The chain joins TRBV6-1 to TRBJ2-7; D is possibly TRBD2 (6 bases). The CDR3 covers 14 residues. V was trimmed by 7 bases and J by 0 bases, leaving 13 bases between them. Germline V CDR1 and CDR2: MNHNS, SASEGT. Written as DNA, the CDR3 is TGTGCCAGCAAGGGAGGCGACAGCTCCTACGAGCAGTACTTC. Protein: CASKGGDSSYEQYF.

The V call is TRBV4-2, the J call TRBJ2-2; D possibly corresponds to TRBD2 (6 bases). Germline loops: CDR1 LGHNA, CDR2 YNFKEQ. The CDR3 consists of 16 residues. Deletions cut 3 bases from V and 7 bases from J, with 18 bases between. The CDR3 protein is CASSQISSVGIGELFF. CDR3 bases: TGTGCCAGCAGCCAGATTTCTAGCGTTGGGATCGGGGAGCTGTTTTTT.

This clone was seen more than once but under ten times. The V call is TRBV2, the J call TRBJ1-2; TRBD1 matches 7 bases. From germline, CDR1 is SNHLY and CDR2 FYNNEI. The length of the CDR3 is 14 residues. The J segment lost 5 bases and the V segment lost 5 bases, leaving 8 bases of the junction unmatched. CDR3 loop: CASSTGDTFYGYTF. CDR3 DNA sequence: TGTGCCAGCAGTACAGGGGACACGTTTTATGGCTACACCTTC.